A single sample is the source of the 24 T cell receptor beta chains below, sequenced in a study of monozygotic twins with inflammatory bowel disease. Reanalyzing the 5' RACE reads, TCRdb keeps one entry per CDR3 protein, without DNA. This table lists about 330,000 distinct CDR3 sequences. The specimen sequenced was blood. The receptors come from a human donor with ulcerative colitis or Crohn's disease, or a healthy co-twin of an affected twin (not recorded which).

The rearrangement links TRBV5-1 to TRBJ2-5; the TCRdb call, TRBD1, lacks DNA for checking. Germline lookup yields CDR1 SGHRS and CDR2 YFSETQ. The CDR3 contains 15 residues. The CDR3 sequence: CASSLFTGAQGTQYF.

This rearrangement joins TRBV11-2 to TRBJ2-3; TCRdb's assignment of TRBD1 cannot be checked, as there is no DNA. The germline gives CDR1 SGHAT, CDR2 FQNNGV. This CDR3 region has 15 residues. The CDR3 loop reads CASSFRDRSTDTQYF.

The CDR3 sequence: CASSSWTVNTEAFF. The V gene is TRBV6-5, the J gene TRBJ1-1; TCRdb gives TRBD1 as the D gene, but with no DNA this cannot be confirmed. Germline lookup yields CDR1 MNHEY and CDR2 SVGAGI. The CDR3 is 14 residues long.

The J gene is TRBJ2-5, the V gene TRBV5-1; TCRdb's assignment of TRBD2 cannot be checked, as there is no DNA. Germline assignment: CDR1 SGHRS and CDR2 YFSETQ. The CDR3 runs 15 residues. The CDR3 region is CASSLASGGAWTQYF.

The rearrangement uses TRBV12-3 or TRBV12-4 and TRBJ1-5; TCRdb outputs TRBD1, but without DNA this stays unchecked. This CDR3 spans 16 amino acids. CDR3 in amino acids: CASSPVPGPTGQPQHF.

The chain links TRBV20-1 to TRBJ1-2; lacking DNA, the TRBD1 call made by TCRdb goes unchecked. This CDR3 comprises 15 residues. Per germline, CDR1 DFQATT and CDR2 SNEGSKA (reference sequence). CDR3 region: CSAPYGGARDYGYTF.

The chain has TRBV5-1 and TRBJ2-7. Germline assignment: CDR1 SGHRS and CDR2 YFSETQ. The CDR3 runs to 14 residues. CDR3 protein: CASSLDSAIYEQYF.

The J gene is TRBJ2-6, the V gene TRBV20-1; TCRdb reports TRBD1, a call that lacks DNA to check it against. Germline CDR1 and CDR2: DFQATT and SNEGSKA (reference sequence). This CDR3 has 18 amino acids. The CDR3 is CSASGRDSFSSGANVLTF.

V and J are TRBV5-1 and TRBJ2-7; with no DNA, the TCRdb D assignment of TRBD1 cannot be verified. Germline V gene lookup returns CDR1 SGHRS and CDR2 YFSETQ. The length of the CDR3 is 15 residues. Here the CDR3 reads CASSLAQGAYYEQYF.

The CDR3 loop is CSASGLAEVYQETQYF. V gene TRBV20-1 combines with J gene TRBJ2-5; TCRdb indicates TRBD2, and absent DNA this call remains unverified. The CDR3 consists of 16 residues. In germline, CDR1 is DFQATT, CDR2 SNEGSKA (reference sequence).

CDR3 sequence reads: CASSQVPAGGPNEQFF. The rearrangement joins TRBV4-3 to TRBJ2-1; TCRdb's assignment of TRBD2 cannot be checked, as there is no DNA. Germline CDR1 and CDR2: LGHNA and YSLEER. The length of the CDR3 is 16 residues.

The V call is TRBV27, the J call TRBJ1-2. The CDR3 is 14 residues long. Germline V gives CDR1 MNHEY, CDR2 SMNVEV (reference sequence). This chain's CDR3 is CASSLNPARYGYTF.

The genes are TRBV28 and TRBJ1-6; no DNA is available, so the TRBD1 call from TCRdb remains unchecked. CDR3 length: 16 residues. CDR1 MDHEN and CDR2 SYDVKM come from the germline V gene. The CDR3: CASSPRGTGKGSPLHF.

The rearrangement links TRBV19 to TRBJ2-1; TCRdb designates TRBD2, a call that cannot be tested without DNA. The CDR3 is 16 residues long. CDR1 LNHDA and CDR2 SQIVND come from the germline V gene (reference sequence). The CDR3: CASSPRLAGTYNEQFF.

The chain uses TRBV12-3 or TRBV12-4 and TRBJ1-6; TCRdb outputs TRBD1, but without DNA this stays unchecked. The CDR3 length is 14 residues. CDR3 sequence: CASGGRLYNSPLHF.

The CDR3 reads CASSQDPRRTTDTQYF. The gene calls are TRBV4-1 and TRBJ2-3; the TCRdb call, TRBD1, lacks DNA for checking. The germline V gene has CDR1 MGHRA and CDR2 YSYEKL. The CDR3 loop spans 16 amino acids.

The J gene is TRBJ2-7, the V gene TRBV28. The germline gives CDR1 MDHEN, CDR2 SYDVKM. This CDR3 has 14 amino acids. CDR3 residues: CASSLQGRPYEQYF. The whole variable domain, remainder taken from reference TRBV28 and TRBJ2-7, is DVKVTQSSRYLVKRTGEKVFLECVQDMDHENMFWYRQDPGLGLRLIYFSYDVKMKEKGDIPEGYSVSREKKERFSLILESASTNQTSMYLCASSLQGRPYEQYFGPGTRLTVT.

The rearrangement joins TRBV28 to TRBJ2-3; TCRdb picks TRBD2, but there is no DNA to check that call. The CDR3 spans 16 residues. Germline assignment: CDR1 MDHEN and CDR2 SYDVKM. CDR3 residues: CASSRLSGRSTDTQYF.

This chain's CDR3 is CSVRTSGIYNEQFF. The chain joins TRBV29-1 to TRBJ2-1; the TCRdb D gene call, TRBD2, has no DNA to confirm it. CDR3 length equals 14 residues. From germline, CDR1 is SQVTM and CDR2 ANQGSEA.

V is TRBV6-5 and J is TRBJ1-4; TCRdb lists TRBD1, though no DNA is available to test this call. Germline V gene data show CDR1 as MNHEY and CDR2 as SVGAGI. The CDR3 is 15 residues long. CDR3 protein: CASSYIGTGAEKLFF.

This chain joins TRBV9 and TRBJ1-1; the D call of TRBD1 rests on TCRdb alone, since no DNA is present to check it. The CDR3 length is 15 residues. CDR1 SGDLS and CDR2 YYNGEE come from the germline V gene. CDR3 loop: CASTRTGGTVTEAFF.

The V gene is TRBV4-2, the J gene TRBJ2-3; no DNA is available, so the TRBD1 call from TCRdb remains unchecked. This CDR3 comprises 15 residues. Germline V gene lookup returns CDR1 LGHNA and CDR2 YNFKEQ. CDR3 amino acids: CASSPAGGNTDTQYF.

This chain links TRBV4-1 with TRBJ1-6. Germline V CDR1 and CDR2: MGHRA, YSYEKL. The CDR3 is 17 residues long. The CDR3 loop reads CASSQDAVLVAGSPLHF.

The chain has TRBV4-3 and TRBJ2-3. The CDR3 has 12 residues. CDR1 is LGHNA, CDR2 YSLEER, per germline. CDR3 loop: CASSQDAGTQYF.